This T cell receptor (beta chain) is from a study of beta chain features in type 1 diabetes. Findings and caveats of the study: Shorter TCRB CDR3s, moderately but significantly so, marked every one of the four CD4+ subsets in Type 1 diabetes patients.

Sorting that relied on CD45RO/CCR7/CD25/CD127/CD95/CD27 yielded CD4+ naive, central memory, regulatory and stem cell-like memory cells. The CDR3 extends over 13 amino acids. V was clipped by 8 bases and J by 5 bases; unmatched bases: 7. CDR1 and CDR2 (germline): SGHTA, FQGNSA. Isolated RNA was reverse transcribed in full, so expressed TCRB transcripts were sequenced. Sequenced by immunoSEQ multiplex PCR; TCRdb stores in-frame clones only, minus some. The table records about 23,000 clones, around 69% of them present only once. To note about this clone: Antigen: not known.

This sequence was found in a man in his late teens or twenties with type 1 diabetes. The chain has TRBV7-2 and TRBJ1-1; 8 nucleotides align to TRBD1. Material for sequencing was Tregs from blood. In DNA, the CDR3 is TGTGCCAGCGTAAGGCAGGGGGCAACTGAAGCTTTCTTT. Translation: CASVRQGATEAFF. Variable domain in full (rest from reference TRBV7-2 and TRBJ1-1): GAGVSQSPSNKVTEKGKDVELRCDPISGHTALYWYRQSLGQGLEFLIYFQGNSAPDKSGLPSDRFSAERTGGSVSTLTIQRTQQEDSAVYLCASVRQGATEAFFGQGTRLTVV.